This T cell receptor beta chain was identified in a study of T cell responses to AZD1222 COVID-19 vaccine (dated by TCRdb to the early 2020s). General notes on the study: A total of 233 trial participants underwent TCR sequencing, of whom about 210 had received two doses of AZD1222 and about 25 had received two doses of the MenACWY control vaccine. Trial participants were enrolled by age into subgroups of 18-55, 56-69 and 70-plus years, and roughly 150, 30 and 60 TCR-sequenced participants, respectively, were included in these subgroups. The full study reports these points: Reportedly, almost half of the unique spike-specific TCRs recognized epitopes lying outside the regions that are mutated in the B.1.351 and B.1.1.7 variants. No day 14 peak-response samples were available, so repertoires were characterized only after the peak T cell response. Vaccine-associated CD4 TCRs spanned the whole spike protein, with dominant responses in regions 160-218 and 743-854. The 56-69-year group was small, and its depth increase did not reach significance, likely because of low power. Conclusions about previously exposed vaccinees are limited, since just 5 to 7 AZD1222 recipients were seropositive for SARS-CoV-2 at baseline. Participants were mostly white British, with more females than males. The authors suggested clonal diversity may have been underestimated. After two AZD1222 doses, both the breadth and the depth of spike-specific TCRs were significantly higher than at day 0 and than in MenACWY recipients.

The V end loses 4 bases and the J end loses 7 bases, and a stretch of 14 bases separates them. For CDR1 and CDR2, the germline V gene lists KGHSH and LQKENI. The CDR3 goes from the cysteine to the phenylalanine over 14 residues. Just CDR3 DNA is preserved here, 42 bases in frame from base 1. This clone appeared a single time. The antigen this receptor binds is unknown. The record has no base qualities; no much larger clone is one base away. Taken with the paper, the label for time point translates to: about 28 days (+/-7) after the second vaccine dose. This specimen's treatment or condition label, interpreted: meningococcal conjugate vaccine given as trial control. The vaccinee samples were drawn from two UK trials, COV001 and COV002, one of which was a single-blind randomized controlled phase 2/3 trial testing AZD1222 (ChAdOx1 nCoV-19) in healthy adults. For TCRbeta chain sequencing, PBMC samples from trial participants were taken at day 0 and at day 28 after the second dose.

The CDR3 regions of human TCRbeta chains were subjected to immunosequencing. Under the source paper's analysis protocol: Repertoire TCRs were checked for matches against a reference library of SARS-CoV-2-specific TCRs that had been generated using the MIRA antigen-specificity platform. Breadth was defined as the fraction of unique TCRs that were SARS-CoV-2-associated, and depth was defined as the fraction of total T cells that were SARS-CoV-2-associated. Using the MIRA data, every spike-specific TCR was mapped to the spike region that the TCR reacted to and assigned to either a CD4 or a CD8 class. Log10-transformed breadth and depth values were compared by one-way ANOVA with Sidak's multiple comparisons tests. Imported from immuneACCESS, the table was reduced by TCRdb to in-frame sequences with V and J called. These copies leave out some clones; in studies compared against another copy, an unresolved V gene accounts for under half, and the cause of the remainder is not known. Clone size and V and J calls were adopted from that table, with D and trimming inferred from the DNA. The sample has 130,000 or so clones on record, about 90% of them singletons. About 7.5% of the sample is held by the ten biggest clonotypes.

This clonotype was sampled from an adult who received the MenACWY meningococcal vaccine as a control. This chain is built from TRBV18 and TRBJ2-1; TRBD1 is a possible D gene, resting on 5 matching bases. Sequencing was performed on peripheral blood, taken 28 days after the second dose of the MenACWY control vaccine. In nucleotides, the sequence is TGTGCCAGCTCACTAAAGTTGAACAGGAATGAGCAGTTCTTC. The resulting protein is CASSLKLNRNEQFF.